The T cell receptor beta chain described here comes from a study of cytomegalovirus exposure and HLA in healthy donors. The length of the CDR3 is 17 residues. The PCR contained 60 Vbeta and 13 Jbeta primers. TCRdb's copy holds only in-frame clones and misses some; the assay was immunoSEQ multiplex PCR. This table has over 150,000 clones, about four fifths appearing once. The study, taken as a whole, reports: In a later analysis, a missense DCLRE1C variant was linked to TCR beta V- and J-gene trimming.

Worth noting for this clone: The antigen is not known.

The chain is built from TRBV21-1 and TRBJ1-6; no check of the table's D call, TRBD1, against the DNA was made. TRBV21-1 is classified as a pseudogene. The sample comprised PBMCs. This TCR came from a man aged 18 to 30 in good health and CMV-seronegative. The CDR3 region is CASSKWGDRPLRSPLHF. CDR3 DNA: TGTGCCAGCAGCAAATGGGGGGACAGACCACTCCGATCACCCCTCCACTTT.